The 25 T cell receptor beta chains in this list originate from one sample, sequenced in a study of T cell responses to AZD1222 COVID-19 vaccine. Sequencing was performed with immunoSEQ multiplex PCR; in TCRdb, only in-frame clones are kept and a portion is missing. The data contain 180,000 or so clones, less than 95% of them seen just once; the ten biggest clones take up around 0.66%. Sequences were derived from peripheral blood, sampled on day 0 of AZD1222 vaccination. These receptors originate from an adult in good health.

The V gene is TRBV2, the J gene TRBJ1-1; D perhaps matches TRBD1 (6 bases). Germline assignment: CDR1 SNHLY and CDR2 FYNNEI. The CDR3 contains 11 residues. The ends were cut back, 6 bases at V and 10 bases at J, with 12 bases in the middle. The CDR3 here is CASSYRAGAFF. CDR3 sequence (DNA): TGTGCCAGCAGCTACAGGGCGGGAGCTTTCTTT.

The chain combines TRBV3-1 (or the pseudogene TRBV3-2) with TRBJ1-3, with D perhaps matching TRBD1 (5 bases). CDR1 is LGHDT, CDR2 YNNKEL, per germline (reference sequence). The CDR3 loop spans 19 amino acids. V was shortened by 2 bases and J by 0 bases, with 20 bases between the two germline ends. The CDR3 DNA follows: TGTGCCAGCAGCCAAAGGCCGGCAGGGAGTGGGCTCTCTGGAAACACCATATATTTT. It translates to CASSQRPAGSGLSGNTIYF.

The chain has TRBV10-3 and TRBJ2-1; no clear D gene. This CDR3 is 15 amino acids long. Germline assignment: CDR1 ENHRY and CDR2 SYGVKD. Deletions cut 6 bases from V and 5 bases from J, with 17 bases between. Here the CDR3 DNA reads TGTGCCATCAGGCTGGGTTTTCGACCCAACAATGAGCAGTTCTTC. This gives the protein CAIRLGFRPNNEQFF.

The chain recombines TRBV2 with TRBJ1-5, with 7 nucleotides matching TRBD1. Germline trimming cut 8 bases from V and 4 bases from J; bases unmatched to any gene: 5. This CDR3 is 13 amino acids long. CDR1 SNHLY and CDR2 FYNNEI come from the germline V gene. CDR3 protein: CASGTAINQPQHF. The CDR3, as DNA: TGTGCCAGCGGGACAGCCATTAATCAGCCCCAGCATTTT.

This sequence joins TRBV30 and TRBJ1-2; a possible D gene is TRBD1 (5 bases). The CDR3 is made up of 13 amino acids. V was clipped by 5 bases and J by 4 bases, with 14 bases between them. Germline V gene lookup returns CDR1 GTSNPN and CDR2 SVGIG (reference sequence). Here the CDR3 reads CAWLTQGFYGYTF. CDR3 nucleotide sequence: TGTGCCTGGTTGACGCAGGGCTTCTATGGCTACACCTTC.

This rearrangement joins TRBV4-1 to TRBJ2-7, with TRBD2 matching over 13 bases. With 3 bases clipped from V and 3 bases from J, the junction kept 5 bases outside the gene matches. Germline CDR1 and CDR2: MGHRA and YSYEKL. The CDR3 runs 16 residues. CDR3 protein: CASSHGLAGVNYEQYF. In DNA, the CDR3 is TGCGCCAGCAGCCATGGACTAGCGGGAGTGAACTACGAGCAGTACTTC.

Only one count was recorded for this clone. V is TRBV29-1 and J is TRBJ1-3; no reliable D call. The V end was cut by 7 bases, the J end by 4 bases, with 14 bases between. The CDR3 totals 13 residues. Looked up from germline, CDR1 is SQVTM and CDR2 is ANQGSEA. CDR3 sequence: CSGARDAGNTIYF. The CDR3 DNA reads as TGCAGCGGCGCTAGGGATGCCGGAAACACCATATATTTT.

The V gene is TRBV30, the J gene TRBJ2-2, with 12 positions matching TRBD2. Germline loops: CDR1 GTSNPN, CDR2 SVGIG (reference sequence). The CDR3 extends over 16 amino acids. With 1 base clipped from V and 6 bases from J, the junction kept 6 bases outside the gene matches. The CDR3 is CAWSGTSGKGAGELFF. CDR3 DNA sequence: TGTGCCTGGAGTGGGACTAGCGGGAAGGGAGCCGGGGAGCTGTTTTTT.

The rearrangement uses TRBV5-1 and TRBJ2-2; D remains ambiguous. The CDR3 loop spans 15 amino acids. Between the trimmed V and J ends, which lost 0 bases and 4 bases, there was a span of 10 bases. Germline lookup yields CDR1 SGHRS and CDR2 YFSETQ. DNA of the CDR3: TGCGCCAGCAGCTTGGATGGGCGTACCACCGGGGAGCTGTTTTTT. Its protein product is CASSLDGRTTGELFF.

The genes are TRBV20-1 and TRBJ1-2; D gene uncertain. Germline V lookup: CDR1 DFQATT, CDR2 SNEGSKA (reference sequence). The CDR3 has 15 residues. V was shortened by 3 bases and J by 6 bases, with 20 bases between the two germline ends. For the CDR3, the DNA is TGCAGTGCTAGTCTCACCATCAATCCGACGGATGGCTACACCTTC. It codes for CSASLTINPTDGYTF.

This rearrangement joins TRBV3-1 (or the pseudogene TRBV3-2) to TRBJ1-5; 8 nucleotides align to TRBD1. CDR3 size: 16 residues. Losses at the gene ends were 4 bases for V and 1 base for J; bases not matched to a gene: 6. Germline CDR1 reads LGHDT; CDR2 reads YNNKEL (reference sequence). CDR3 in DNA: TGTGCCAGCAGCCCAACCCAGGGGGCAAGCAATCAGCCCCAGCATTTT. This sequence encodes CASSPTQGASNQPQHF.

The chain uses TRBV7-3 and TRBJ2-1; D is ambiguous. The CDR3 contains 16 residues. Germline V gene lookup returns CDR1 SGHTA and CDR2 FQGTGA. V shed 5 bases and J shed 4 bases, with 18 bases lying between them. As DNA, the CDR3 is TGTGCCAGCAGCCAAACCCTGACTCCTTCTTACAATGAGCAGTTCTTC. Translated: CASSQTLTPSYNEQFF.

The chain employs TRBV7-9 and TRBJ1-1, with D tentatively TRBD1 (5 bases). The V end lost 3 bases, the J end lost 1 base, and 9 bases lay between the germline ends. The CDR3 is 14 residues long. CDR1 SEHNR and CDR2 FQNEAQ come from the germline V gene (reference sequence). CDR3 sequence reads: CASSFPGKNTEAFF. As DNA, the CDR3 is TGTGCCAGCAGCTTTCCAGGGAAGAACACTGAAGCTTTCTTT.

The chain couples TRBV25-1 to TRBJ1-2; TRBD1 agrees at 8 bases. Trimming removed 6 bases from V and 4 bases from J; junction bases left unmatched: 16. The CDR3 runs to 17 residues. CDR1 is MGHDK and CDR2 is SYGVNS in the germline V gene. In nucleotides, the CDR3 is TGTGCCAGCAGCCCCGGACAGGGTATAAGGCCGCTCTATGGCTACACCTTC. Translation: CASSPGQGIRPLYGYTF.

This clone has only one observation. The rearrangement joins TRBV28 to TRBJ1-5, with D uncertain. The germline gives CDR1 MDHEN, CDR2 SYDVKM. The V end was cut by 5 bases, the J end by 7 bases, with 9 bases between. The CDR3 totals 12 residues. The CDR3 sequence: CASSPSGQPQHF. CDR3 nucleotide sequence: TGTGCCAGCAGTCCGTCGGGGCAGCCCCAGCATTTT.

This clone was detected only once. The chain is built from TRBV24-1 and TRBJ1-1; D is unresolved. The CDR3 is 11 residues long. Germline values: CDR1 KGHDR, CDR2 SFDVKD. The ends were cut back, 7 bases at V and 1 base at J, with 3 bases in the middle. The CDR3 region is CATRQNTEAFF. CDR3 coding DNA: TGTGCCACCAGGCAGAACACTGAAGCTTTCTTT.

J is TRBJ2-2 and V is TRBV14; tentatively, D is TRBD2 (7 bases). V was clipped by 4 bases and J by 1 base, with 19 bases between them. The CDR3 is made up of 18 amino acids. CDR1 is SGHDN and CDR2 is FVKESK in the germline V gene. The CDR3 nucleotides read TGTGCCAGCAGCCTGAACAGGGCGGGAGCGGTGAACACCGGGGAGCTGTTTTTT. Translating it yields CASSLNRAGAVNTGELFF. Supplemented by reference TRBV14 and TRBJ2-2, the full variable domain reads EAGVTQFPSHSVIEKGQTVTLRCDPISGHDNLYWYRRVMGKEIKFLLHFVKESKQDESGMPNNRFLAERTGGTYSTLKVQPAELEDSGVYFCASSLNRAGAVNTGELFFGEGSRLTVL.

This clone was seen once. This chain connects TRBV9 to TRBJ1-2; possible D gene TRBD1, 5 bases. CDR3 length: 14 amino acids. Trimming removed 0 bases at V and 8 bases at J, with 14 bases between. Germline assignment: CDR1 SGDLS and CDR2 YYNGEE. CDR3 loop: CASSVGEGLWGYTF. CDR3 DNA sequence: TGTGCCAGCAGCGTAGGGGAGGGGCTATGGGGCTACACCTTC.

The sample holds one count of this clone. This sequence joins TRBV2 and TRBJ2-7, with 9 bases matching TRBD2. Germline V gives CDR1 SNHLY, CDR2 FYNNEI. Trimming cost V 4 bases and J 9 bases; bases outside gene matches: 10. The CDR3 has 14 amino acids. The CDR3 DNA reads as TGTGCCAGCAGTGGCGGATTGGTACTAGCGGGGCAGTACTTC. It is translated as CASSGGLVLAGQYF.

The CDR3 sequence: CASSPAGTVLQYF. The CDR3 DNA reads as TGTGCCAGCAGCCCGGCAGGGACTGTCTTACAGTACTTC. This chain links TRBV14 with TRBJ2-7; D may be TRBD2 (6 bases). CDR1 is SGHDN, CDR2 FVKESK, per germline. Trimming shortened V by 4 bases and J by 10 bases, and 17 bases separated the two germline ends. This CDR3 is 13 amino acids long.

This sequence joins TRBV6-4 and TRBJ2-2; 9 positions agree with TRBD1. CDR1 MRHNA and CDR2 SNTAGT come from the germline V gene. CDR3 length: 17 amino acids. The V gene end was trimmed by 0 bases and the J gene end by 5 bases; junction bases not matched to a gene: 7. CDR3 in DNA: TGTGCCAGCAGTGACTCGAGTAACAGGGGGCAGACCGGGGAGCTGTTTTTT. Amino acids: CASSDSSNRGQTGELFF.

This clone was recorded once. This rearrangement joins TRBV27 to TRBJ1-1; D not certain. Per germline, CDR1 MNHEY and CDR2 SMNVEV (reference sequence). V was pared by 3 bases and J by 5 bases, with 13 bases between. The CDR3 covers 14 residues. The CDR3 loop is CASSLRGPRTEAFF. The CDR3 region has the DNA TGTGCCAGCAGTTTGCGGGGTCCGAGGACTGAAGCTTTCTTT.

The CDR3 protein is CASSDEQGRSYTF. The DNA of the CDR3 is TGTGCCAGCAGTGACGAGCAGGGGAGGTCCTACACCTTC. The rearrangement joins TRBV6-1 to TRBJ1-2; TRBD1 is a possible D gene (6 bases). This CDR3 comprises 13 residues. Germline V gene sequence: CDR1 MNHNS, CDR2 SASEGT. V was cut by 3 bases and J by 10 bases, with 15 bases left in between.

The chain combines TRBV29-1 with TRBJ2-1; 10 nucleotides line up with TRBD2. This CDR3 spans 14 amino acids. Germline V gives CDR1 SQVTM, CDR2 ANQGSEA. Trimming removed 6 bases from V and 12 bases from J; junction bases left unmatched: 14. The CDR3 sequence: CSVQTSGSLVGQFF. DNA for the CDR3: TGCAGCGTCCAGACTAGCGGGTCCCTTGTTGGGCAGTTCTTC.

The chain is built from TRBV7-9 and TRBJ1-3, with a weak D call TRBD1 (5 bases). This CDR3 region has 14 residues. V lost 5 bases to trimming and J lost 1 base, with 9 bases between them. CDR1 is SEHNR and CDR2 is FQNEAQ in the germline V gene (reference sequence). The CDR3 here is CASSVGTSGNTIYF. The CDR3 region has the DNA TGTGCCAGCAGCGTGGGGACTTCTGGAAACACCATATATTTT.